The 2 T cell receptor beta chains in this list originate from one sample, sequenced in a study of CD8 T cells in ankylosing spondylitis. One entry per CDR3 protein results from TCRdb running MiXCR on the 5' RACE reads. The table records about 360,000 distinct CDR3 sequences, about 15% of them present only once. The sequencing sample was made of blood, either unsorted or a sorted T cell fraction (not recorded which). These receptors all stem from a male donor with ankylosing spondylitis or in good health (not recorded which).

The rearrangement links TRBV5-1 to TRBJ2-1; no clear D gene. CDR1 and CDR2 from the germline V gene are SGHRS and YFSETQ. Trimming cost V 4 bases and J 6 bases, with 17 bases left between them. This CDR3 has 15 residues. CDR3: CASSPWDEIGNEQFF. CDR3 in DNA: TGCGCCAGCAGCCCTTGGGATGAAATCGGCAATGAGCAGTTCTTC.

The chain couples TRBV3-1 to TRBJ2-7; D is possibly TRBD2 (6 bases). V shed 0 bases and J shed 1 base, with 16 bases lying between them. The germline V gene encodes CDR1 LGHDT and CDR2 YNNKEL (reference sequence). The CDR3 length is 17 residues. CDR3 loop: CASSQDPFSTSSYEQYF. For the CDR3, the DNA is TGTGCCAGCAGCCAAGATCCCTTCTCGACTAGTTCCTACGAGCAGTACTTC.